These 8 T cell receptor beta chains were sequenced from one sample in a study of shared clonotypes between healthy human individuals. Cells designated naive CD8 were CD45RO-negative and were positively selected for CCR7, with terminally differentiated effector memory CD45RA+ cells excluded. Sequenced by immunoSEQ multiplex PCR; TCRdb stores in-frame clones only, minus some. The table shows roughly 2.1 million clones, with about 93% occurring only once. The sample was naive CD8+ T cells from PBMCs. The receptors here all came from a man aged 18 to 30 in good health. Some clones in this sample may be carry-over from other donors' samples.

The chain uses TRBV7-2 and TRBJ2-6; no clear D gene. The CDR3 covers 15 residues. Germline V gene data show CDR1 as SGHTA and CDR2 as FQGNSA. V lost 5 bases and J 0 bases, leaving 8 bases between the germline ends. CDR3 sequence (DNA): TGTGCCAGCAGCCTTGGCCTCTCTGGGGCCAACGTCCTGACTTTC. This translates into CASSLGLSGANVLTF.

Only one count was recorded for this clone. The chain couples TRBV7-9 to TRBJ2-1, with TRBD1 identical over 8 bases. J was trimmed by 2 bases and V by 2 bases; bases with no gene match: 11. Per germline, CDR1 SEHNR and CDR2 FQNEAQ (reference sequence). The CDR3 is 18 amino acids. This chain's CDR3 is CASSLPFETGDPYNEQFF. The CDR3, as DNA: TGTGCCAGCAGCTTACCCTTTGAGACAGGGGATCCCTACAATGAGCAGTTCTTC.

The chain couples TRBV7-6 to TRBJ1-4, with D maybe TRBD1 (5 bases). The CDR3 has 20 amino acids. V was trimmed by 1 base and J by 0 bases, leaving 21 bases between them. The germline CDR1 and CDR2 sequences are SGHVS and FNYEAQ. The CDR3 is CASSLDPPGRRHATNEKLFF. CDR3 DNA sequence: TGTGCCAGCAGCTTAGACCCCCCGGGACGGAGGCATGCAACTAATGAAAAACTGTTTTTT.

This clone was seen just once. The chain is built from TRBV28 and TRBJ1-2; a possible D gene is TRBD1 (5 bases). Trimming removed 6 bases at V and 4 bases at J, with 15 bases between. This CDR3 is 14 amino acids long. CDR1 and CDR2 from the germline V gene are MDHEN and SYDVKM. The CDR3 DNA sequence: TGTGCCAGCAGCTTAGGGGTTTTCGGCTATGGCTACACCTTC. Residues: CASSLGVFGYGYTF.

This chain uses TRBV2 with TRBJ2-5; TRBD1 matches 12 bases. The CDR3 is 19 residues long. The V and J ends lost 0 bases and 5 bases, in that order; junction bases with no gene match: 13. Per germline, CDR1 SNHLY and CDR2 FYNNEI. CDR3 coding DNA: TGTGCCAGCAGTGAAGCAAGGCTAACCGGGACAGGGGGCGGGGAGACCCAGTACTTC. Translating gives CASSEARLTGTGGGETQYF.

The chain links TRBV13 to TRBJ2-3; D possibly corresponds to TRBD2 (6 bases). V dropped 0 bases and J dropped 2 bases, with 9 bases sitting between them. Germline V gene lookup returns CDR1 PRHDT and CDR2 FYEKMQ (reference sequence). The CDR3 covers 15 residues. DNA for the CDR3: TGTGCCAGCAGCTTAGGCCAGGGACTCACAGATACGCAGTATTTT. Translation: CASSLGQGLTDTQYF.

Only one count was recorded for this clone. V and J are TRBV27 and TRBJ2-1, with D hard to call. Germline loops: CDR1 MNHEY, CDR2 SMNVEV (reference sequence). The ends were cut back, 5 bases at V and 10 bases at J, with 9 bases in the middle. The CDR3 extends over 11 amino acids. CDR3 protein: CASSESQEQFF. DNA for the CDR3: TGTGCCAGCAGTGAAAGCCAAGAGCAGTTCTTC.

This clone was recorded a few times. J is TRBJ1-5 and V is TRBV9; D uncertain. The V and J ends lost 3 bases and 6 bases respectively, with 10 bases between them. Looked up from germline, CDR1 is SGDLS and CDR2 is YYNGEE. This CDR3 spans 13 amino acids. The CDR3 bases are TGTGCCAGCAGCGATTGGGTGGGTCAGCCCCAGCATTTT. Translated, it gives CASSDWVGQPQHF.